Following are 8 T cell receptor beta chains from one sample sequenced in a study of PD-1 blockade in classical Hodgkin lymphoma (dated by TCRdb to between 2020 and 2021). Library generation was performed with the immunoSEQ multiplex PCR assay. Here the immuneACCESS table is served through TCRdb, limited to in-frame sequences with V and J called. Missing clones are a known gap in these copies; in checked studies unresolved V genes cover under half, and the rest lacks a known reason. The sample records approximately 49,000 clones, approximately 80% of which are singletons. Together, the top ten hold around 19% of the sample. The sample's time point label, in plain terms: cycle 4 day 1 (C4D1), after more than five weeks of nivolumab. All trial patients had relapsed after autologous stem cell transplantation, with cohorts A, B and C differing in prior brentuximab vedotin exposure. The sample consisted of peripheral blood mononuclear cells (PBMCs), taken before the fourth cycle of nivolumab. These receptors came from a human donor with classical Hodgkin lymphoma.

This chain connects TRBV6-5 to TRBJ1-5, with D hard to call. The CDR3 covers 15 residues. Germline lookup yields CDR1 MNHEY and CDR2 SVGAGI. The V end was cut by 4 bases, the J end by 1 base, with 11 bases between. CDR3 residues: CASSSRFGSNQPQHF. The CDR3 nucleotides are TGTGCCAGCAGTTCACGCTTCGGGAGCAATCAGCCCCAGCATTTT.

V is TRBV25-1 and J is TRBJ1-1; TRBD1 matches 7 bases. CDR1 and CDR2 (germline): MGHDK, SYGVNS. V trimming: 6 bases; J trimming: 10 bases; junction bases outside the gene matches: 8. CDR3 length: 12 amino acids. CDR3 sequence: CASRGQSSGAFF. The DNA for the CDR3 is TGTGCCAGCAGGGGACAGTCGTCTGGAGCTTTCTTT.

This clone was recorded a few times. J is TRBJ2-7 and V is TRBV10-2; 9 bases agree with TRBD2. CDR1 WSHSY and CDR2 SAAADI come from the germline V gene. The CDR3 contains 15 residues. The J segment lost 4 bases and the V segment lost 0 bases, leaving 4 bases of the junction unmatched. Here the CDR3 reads CASSESSGSTYEQYF. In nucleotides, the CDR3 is TGCGCCAGCAGTGAGTCTAGCGGGAGTACGTACGAGCAGTACTTC.

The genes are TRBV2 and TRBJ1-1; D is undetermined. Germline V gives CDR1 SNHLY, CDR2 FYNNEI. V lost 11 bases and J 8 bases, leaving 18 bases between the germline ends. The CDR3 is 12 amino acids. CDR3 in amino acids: CAASAATPEAFF. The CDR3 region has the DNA TGTGCCGCCAGCGCGGCAACCCCCGAAGCTTTCTTT.

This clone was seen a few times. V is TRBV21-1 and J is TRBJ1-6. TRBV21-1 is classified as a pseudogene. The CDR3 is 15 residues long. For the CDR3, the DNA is TGTGCCAGCCTTAAGAGGGGGGTGCCAAATTCACCCCTCCACTTT. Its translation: CASLKRGVPNSPLHF.

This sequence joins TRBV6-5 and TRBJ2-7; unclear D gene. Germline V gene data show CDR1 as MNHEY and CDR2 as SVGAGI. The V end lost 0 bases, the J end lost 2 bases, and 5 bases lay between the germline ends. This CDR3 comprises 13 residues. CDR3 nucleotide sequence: TGTGCCAGCAGTTACTCTTCCGCCTACGAGCAGTACTTC. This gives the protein CASSYSSAYEQYF.

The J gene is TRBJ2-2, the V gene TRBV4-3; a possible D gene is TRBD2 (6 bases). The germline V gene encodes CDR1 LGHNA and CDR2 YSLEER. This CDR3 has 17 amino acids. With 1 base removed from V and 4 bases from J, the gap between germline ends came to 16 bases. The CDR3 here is CASSQANGRRGTGELFF. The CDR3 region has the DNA TGCGCCAGCAGCCAAGCTAATGGGAGGAGGGGCACCGGGGAGCTGTTTTTT.

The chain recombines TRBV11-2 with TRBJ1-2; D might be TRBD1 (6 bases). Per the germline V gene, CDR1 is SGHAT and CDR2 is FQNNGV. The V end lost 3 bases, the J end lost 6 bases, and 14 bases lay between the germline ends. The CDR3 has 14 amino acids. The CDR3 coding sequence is TGTGCCAGCAGCTTCGGAAGGGGGTTTGATGGCTACACCTTC. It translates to CASSFGRGFDGYTF.